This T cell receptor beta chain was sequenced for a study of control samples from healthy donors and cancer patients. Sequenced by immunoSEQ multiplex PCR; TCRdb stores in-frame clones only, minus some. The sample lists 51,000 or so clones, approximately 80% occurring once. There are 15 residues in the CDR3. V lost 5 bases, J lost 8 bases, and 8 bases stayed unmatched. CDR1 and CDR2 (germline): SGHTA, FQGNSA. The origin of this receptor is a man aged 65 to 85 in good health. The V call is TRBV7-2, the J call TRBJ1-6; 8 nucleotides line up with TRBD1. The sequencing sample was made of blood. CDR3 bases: TGTGCCAGCAGCCTGAGACAGGGGAGGGATTCACCCCTCCACTTT. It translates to CASSLRQGRDSPLHF.